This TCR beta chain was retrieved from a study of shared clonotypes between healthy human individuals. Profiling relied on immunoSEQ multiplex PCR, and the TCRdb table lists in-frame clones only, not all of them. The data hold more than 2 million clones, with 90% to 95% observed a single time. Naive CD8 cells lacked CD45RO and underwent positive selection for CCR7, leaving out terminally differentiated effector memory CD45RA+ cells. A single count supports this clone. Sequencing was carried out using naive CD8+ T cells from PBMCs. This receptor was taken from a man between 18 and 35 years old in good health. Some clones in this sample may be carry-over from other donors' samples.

CDR3 coding DNA: TGTGCCAGCAGTTACTCGCTAGAGAACACCGGGGAGCTGTTTTTT. It specifies CASSYSLENTGELFF. The V gene is TRBV6-5, the J gene TRBJ2-2; D gene ambiguous. V was shortened by 0 bases and J by 1 base, with 6 bases between the two germline ends. The germline V gene has CDR1 MNHEY and CDR2 SVGAGI. The CDR3 length is 15 residues.